The TCR beta chain described here comes from a study of OX40 agonist ivuxolimab in advanced cancers. The CDR3 totals 13 residues. Trimming stripped 2 bases from V and 6 bases from J, with 10 bases between. CDR1 is SEHNR, CDR2 FQNEAQ, per germline (reference sequence). Points from the study as a whole: Low normalized T-cell clonal expansion was also seen in some nonresponders.

The study sampled blood at baseline, cycle 4 day 1, and cycle 7 day 1. Libraries were prepared by immunoSEQ multiplex PCR; TCRdb keeps only in-frame clonotypes and omits some of them. The data hold approximately 63,000 clones, with around 89% observed a single time. Worth noting for this clone: The antigen is unknown.

The TCR was taken from an adult with an advanced solid tumor such as melanoma, head and neck, liver or kidney cancer. This rearrangement joins TRBV7-9 to TRBJ1-2, with TRBD1 as a possible D gene (6 bases). The sequenced sample was CD4+ or CD8+ T cells sorted from blood, obtained in a trial of the OX40 agonist ivuxolimab. CDR3 bases: TGTGCCAGCAGCTTATTTGCAGGGGATGGCTACACCTTC. This sequence encodes CASSLFAGDGYTF.